The 16 T cell receptor beta chains reported below all come from one sample, sequenced in a study of blood T cell repertoires in COVID-19. Assay: immunoSEQ multiplex PCR; the TCRdb copy retains only in-frame clones and omits some. The table includes roughly 230,000 clones, about 83% detected once. The sample was peripheral blood. These receptors all come from a man aged 50 or older with acute or convalescent COVID-19.

The V call is TRBV9, the J call TRBJ1-5, with 7 bases lining up with TRBD1. The J segment lost 7 bases and the V segment lost 4 bases, leaving 8 bases of the junction unmatched. The germline V gene has CDR1 SGDLS and CDR2 YYNGEE. The CDR3 has 14 amino acids. The chain's CDR3 is CASSLGQIPQPQHF. The CDR3 DNA reads TGTGCCAGCAGCCTGGGACAGATTCCCCAGCCCCAGCATTTT.

The chain has TRBV9 and TRBJ2-3, with unresolved D. Per germline, CDR1 SGDLS and CDR2 YYNGEE. CDR3 length equals 15 residues. V lost 4 bases to trimming and J lost 0 bases, with 12 bases between them. The CDR3: CASSLSPTSTDTQYF. CDR3 bases: TGTGCCAGCAGCCTATCCCCAACTAGCACAGATACGCAGTATTTT.

V gene TRBV2 combines with J gene TRBJ2-7; TRBD1 matches 7 bases. The CDR3 has 11 residues. After removal of 5 bases from V and 6 bases from J, the junction contained 1 base not matched to a gene. Germline V gene data show CDR1 as SNHLY and CDR2 as FYNNEI. The CDR3 sequence: CASSTGVEQYF. The DNA of the CDR3 is TGTGCCAGCAGTACAGGGGTCGAGCAGTACTTC.

The chain combines TRBV6-2 or TRBV6-3 with TRBJ2-5; the D gene is possibly TRBD2 (6 bases). The CDR3 runs 15 residues. Germline-derived CDR1 and CDR2 are MNHEY and SVGEGT. Between the trimmed V and J ends, which lost 4 bases and 5 bases, there was a span of 17 bases. CDR3 bases: TGTGCCAGCAGTTTCACGGGACTGCCCCGGGAGACCCAGTACTTC. Its translation: CASSFTGLPRETQYF.

There are a few counts of this clone. The chain couples TRBV4-2 to TRBJ2-3; possible D gene TRBD2, 5 bases. CDR3 length: 17 residues. The V and J ends lost 1 base and 2 bases respectively, with 16 bases between them. CDR1 is LGHNA and CDR2 is YNFKEQ in the germline V gene. The CDR3 DNA reads as TGTGCCAGCAGCCAAGCTCTCGCGGGCGGATTCACAGATACGCAGTATTTT. Residues: CASSQALAGGFTDTQYF.

The chain carries TRBV7-8 and TRBJ2-7; D is ambiguous. The germline V gene has CDR1 SGHVS and CDR2 FQNEAQ. Trimming removed 0 bases from V and 3 bases from J, with 9 bases in between. The CDR3 loop spans 14 amino acids. The CDR3 loop reads CASSLAALHYEQYF. The CDR3 DNA reads as TGTGCCAGCAGCTTAGCGGCCCTCCACTACGAGCAGTACTTC.

The chain links TRBV12-3 or TRBV12-4 to TRBJ1-5; 8 nucleotides match TRBD1. J gave up 11 bases and V 1 base, and 4 bases lay outside the gene matches. CDR3 length: 13 residues. The CDR3 protein is CASSLGTGGSQHF. The CDR3 coding sequence is TGTGCCAGCAGTTTAGGTACAGGGGGGTCCCAGCATTTT.

V is TRBV13 and J is TRBJ2-2, with D possibly being TRBD1 (5 bases). The CDR3 covers 15 residues. The germline CDR1 and CDR2 sequences are PRHDT and FYEKMQ (reference sequence). V was trimmed by 0 bases and J by 1 base, leaving 6 bases between them. The CDR3 DNA reads as TGTGCCAGCAGCTTAGGGACAGAGAACACCGGGGAGCTGTTTTTT. It translates to CASSLGTENTGELFF.

The chain couples TRBV10-3 to TRBJ2-3; D remains ambiguous. Looked up from germline, CDR1 is ENHRY and CDR2 is SYGVKD. This CDR3 region has 14 residues. Deletions cut 4 bases from V and 6 bases from J, with 14 bases between. The CDR3 protein is CAISGGRIVDTQYF. The CDR3 DNA sequence: TGTGCCATCAGTGGTGGTAGAATAGTGGATACGCAGTATTTT.

The V gene is TRBV9, the J gene TRBJ2-7; 9 bases line up with TRBD2. V dropped 0 bases and J dropped 3; count of bases not matched to a gene: 7. CDR3 size: 16 residues. Germline CDR1 SGDLS, CDR2 YYNGEE. The CDR3 is CASSVAGAGGIYEQYF. CDR3 in DNA: TGTGCCAGCAGCGTAGCTGGAGCGGGGGGAATCTACGAGCAGTACTTC.

This chain joins TRBV11-3 and TRBJ1-3; the match to TRBD1 covers 8 bases. The germline V gene encodes CDR1 SGHNT and CDR2 YENEEA. Trimming at V came to 4 bases and at J to 2 bases, leaving 7 bases not matched to a gene. The CDR3 totals 16 residues. CDR3 residues: CASSSRQGPPGNTIYF. The DNA of the CDR3 is TGTGCCAGCAGCTCCCGACAGGGGCCCCCTGGAAACACCATATATTTT.

V usage is TRBV28 and J usage is TRBJ2-2, with TRBD2 identical over 9 bases. The CDR3 has 16 residues. V trimming: 3 bases; J trimming: 2 bases; junction bases outside the gene matches: 4. CDR1 is MDHEN and CDR2 is SYDVKM in the germline V gene. This chain's CDR3 is CASSFLAGVNTGELFF. In DNA, the CDR3 is TGTGCCAGCAGTTTCTTAGCGGGGGTCAACACCGGGGAGCTGTTTTTT.

The genes are TRBV15 and TRBJ2-1; D perhaps matches TRBD1 (6 bases). Germline V gene data show CDR1 as LNHNV and CDR2 as YYDKDF (reference sequence). This CDR3 has 11 residues. Trimming took 7 bases from V and 10 from J, leaving 11 bases between them. The CDR3 DNA follows: TGTGCCACCATGGGGGCGCGGGAGCAGTTCTTC. It codes for CATMGAREQFF.

This chain connects TRBV14 to TRBJ2-3; TRBD1 aligns across 8 bases. The germline CDR1 and CDR2 sequences are SGHDN and FVKESK. The CDR3 totals 17 residues. V was clipped by 0 bases and J by 4 bases; unmatched bases: 9. CDR3 bases: TGTGCCAGCAGCCAAGAGACGGTGACAGGGGTGGCAGATACGCAGTATTTT. Protein product: CASSQETVTGVADTQYF.

Comment on this clone: Other DNA sequences in this sample translate to the same CDR3. The chain employs TRBV30 and TRBJ1-2; 8 bases map to TRBD1. Trimming removed 5 bases from V and 4 bases from J; junction bases left unmatched: 6. This CDR3 is built from 13 residues. Germline CDR1 GTSNPN, CDR2 SVGIG (reference sequence). CDR3 in DNA: TGTGCCTGGTCCCGGGACAGGCCCTATGGCTACACCTTC. Translated, it gives CAWSRDRPYGYTF.

This chain links TRBV7-6 with TRBJ2-1; a possible D gene is TRBD2 (6 bases). Trimming left V 1 base short and J 9 bases short, with 7 bases between. The CDR3 consists of 12 residues. Germline-derived CDR1 and CDR2 are SGHVS and FNYEAQ. This chain's CDR3 is CASSLEGGEQFF. The CDR3 nucleotides read TGTGCCAGCAGCTTAGAGGGAGGTGAGCAGTTCTTC. Looking up the rest from reference TRBV7-6 and TRBJ2-1 gives the full variable domain: GAGVSQSPRYKVTKRGQDVALRCDPISGHVSLYWYRQALGQGPEFLTYFNYEAQQDKSGLPNDRFSAERPEGSISTLTIQRTEQRDSAMYRCASSLEGGEQFFGPGTRLTVL.